The next 18 T cell receptor beta chains were all read from a single sample in a study of CXCR3-negative and CXCR3-positive naive CD8 T cells. All TRB cDNA libraries came from 5' RACE performed with UMI labels. TCRdb re-called the 5' RACE reads and gives one entry per CDR3 protein, without DNA. This table holds around 40,000 distinct CDR3 sequences. Sequencing was carried out using memory CD8+ T cells from blood. These receptors were collected from a human donor in good health. Some clones in this sample may be carry-over from other donors' samples.

This chain joins TRBV7-2 and TRBJ2-7. CDR1 SGHTA and CDR2 FQGNSA come from the germline V gene. This CDR3 has 15 residues. The CDR3: CASSFGVIQIAEQYF.

The chain uses TRBV5-1 and TRBJ2-7; TCRdb designates TRBD1, a call that cannot be tested without DNA. CDR1 and CDR2 from the germline V gene are SGHRS and YFSETQ. This CDR3 has 15 amino acids. CDR3 amino acids: CASSPGTLDSYEQYF.

V gene TRBV28 combines with J gene TRBJ2-7; TCRdb's assignment of TRBD2 cannot be checked, as there is no DNA. CDR1 is MDHEN and CDR2 is SYDVKM in the germline V gene. CDR3 size: 15 residues. The CDR3 spells CASSTLAEQDYEQYF.

The CDR3 sequence: CSVVQHQNYGYTF. The chain combines TRBV29-1 with TRBJ1-2. The CDR3 totals 13 residues. Looked up from germline, CDR1 is SQVTM and CDR2 is ANQGSEA.

The chain recombines TRBV7-9 with TRBJ2-1; TCRdb's D call, TRBD1, is unchecked because there is no DNA. The CDR3 totals 15 residues. The germline V gene has CDR1 SEHNR and CDR2 FQNEAQ (reference sequence). The CDR3 sequence is CASSRLGQSLNEQFF. The full variable domain, completed using reference TRBV7-9 and TRBJ2-1, is DTGVSQNPRHKITKRGQNVTFRCDPISEHNRLYWYRQTLGQGPEFLTYFQNEAQLEKSRLLSDRFSAERPKGSFSTLEIQRTEQGDSAMYLCASSRLGQSLNEQFFGPGTRLTVL.

The chain employs TRBV27 and TRBJ2-7; TCRdb picks TRBD2, but there is no DNA to check that call. CDR3 length: 16 residues. CDR1 and CDR2 (germline): MNHEY, SMNVEV (reference sequence). The CDR3 loop is CASSPVAGGISYEQYF.

V and J are TRBV7-9 and TRBJ2-3; TCRdb lists TRBD1, though no DNA is available to test this call. Germline lookup yields CDR1 SEHNR and CDR2 FQNEAQ (reference sequence). The CDR3 has 16 residues. This CDR3 is CASSIGTAPATDTQYF.

The chain is built from TRBV2 and TRBJ2-3; checking the TCRdb D call of TRBD1 is not possible without DNA. The germline CDR1 and CDR2 sequences are SNHLY and FYNNEI. The CDR3 runs to 16 residues. CDR3 loop: CASSPAGGSSTDTQYF.

The gene calls are TRBV4-3 and TRBJ2-1; as DNA is missing, the TRBD2 call by TCRdb cannot be tested. This CDR3 is built from 17 residues. Germline V lookup: CDR1 LGHNA, CDR2 YSLEER. CDR3 amino acids: CASSQDPRLAGGNEQFF.

J is TRBJ2-5 and V is TRBV4-3; TCRdb designates TRBD2, a call that cannot be tested without DNA. This CDR3 has 16 amino acids. Per the germline V gene, CDR1 is LGHNA and CDR2 is YSLEER. The CDR3 spells CASSQEATSPVQTQYF.

The rearrangement uses TRBV20-1 and TRBJ2-3; there is no DNA to check the TCRdb D call of TRBD2. Germline assignment: CDR1 DFQATT and CDR2 SNEGSKA (reference sequence). CDR3 length: 18 amino acids. CDR3 sequence: CSANGLAGYGSDTDTQYF.

J is TRBJ1-2 and V is TRBV7-9; without DNA, the TCRdb call of TRBD1 cannot be checked. CDR1 is SEHNR and CDR2 is FQNEAQ in the germline V gene (reference sequence). The CDR3 is 13 residues long. CDR3 residues: CASSPLERDGYTF. The whole variable domain, filled in from reference TRBV7-9 and TRBJ1-2, reads DTGVSQNPRHKITKRGQNVTFRCDPISEHNRLYWYRQTLGQGPEFLTYFQNEAQLEKSRLLSDRFSAERPKGSFSTLEIQRTEQGDSAMYLCASSPLERDGYTFGSGTRLTVV.

This clonotype is deemed medium-sized by its frequency. This chain links TRBV20-1 with TRBJ1-1. From germline, CDR1 is DFQATT and CDR2 SNEGSKA (reference sequence). The CDR3 runs 12 residues. The CDR3 sequence: CSAPSGVTEAFF.

This sequence joins TRBV21-1 and TRBJ2-7. TRBV21-1 is a pseudogene locus. The CDR3 contains 15 residues. This CDR3 is CASPKAVSGNYEQYF.

This chain links TRBV7-2 with TRBJ2-1; there is no DNA to check the TCRdb D call of TRBD1. The CDR3 is 16 residues long. Germline V gene lookup returns CDR1 SGHTA and CDR2 FQGNSA. The CDR3 loop reads CASSLGPVDSYNEQFF.

CDR3 in amino acids: CASSVDGALTYEQYF. This chain links TRBV9 with TRBJ2-7; there is no DNA to check the TCRdb D call of TRBD1. In germline, CDR1 is SGDLS, CDR2 YYNGEE. This CDR3 spans 15 amino acids.

CDR3 residues: CSVDGGTGELFF. The chain links TRBV29-1 to TRBJ2-2; the TCRdb D gene call, TRBD1, has no DNA to confirm it. The germline gives CDR1 SQVTM, CDR2 ANQGSEA. This CDR3 has 12 amino acids.

The V and J genes are TRBV7-9 and TRBJ1-3; the TRBD1 assignment by TCRdb is unverifiable without DNA. CDR1 is SEHNR and CDR2 is FQNEAQ in the germline V gene (reference sequence). CDR3 length: 15 residues. This CDR3 is CASRRGGYSGNTIYF.